These 16 T cell receptor beta chains were sequenced from one sample in a study of T cell changes during pregnancy in multiple sclerosis. Sequenced by immunoSEQ multiplex PCR; TCRdb stores in-frame clones only, minus some. The sample consists of roughly 75,000 clones, roughly 92% of them appearing once. Source: peripheral blood, taken in the third trimester of pregnancy. These receptors were taken from a female donor in good health, enrolled as a control in a pregnancy study.

This chain's CDR3 is CASSMTSGPTGELFF. CDR3 DNA: TGTGCCAGCAGTATGACTAGCGGGCCGACCGGGGAGCTGTTTTTT. The rearrangement joins TRBV27 to TRBJ2-2; 10 positions agree with TRBD2. J gave up 5 bases and V 5 bases, and 5 bases lay outside the gene matches. The V gene's germline CDR1 is MNHEY and CDR2 SMNVEV (reference sequence). CDR3 length equals 15 residues.

The chain employs TRBV11-3 and TRBJ2-3; no clear D. Trimming took 6 bases from V and 0 from J, leaving 7 bases between them. Germline CDR1 is SGHNT and CDR2 is YENEEA. This CDR3 spans 13 amino acids. The CDR3 region has the DNA TGTGCCAGCAGGTCTTCTAGCACAGATACGCAGTATTTT. Protein: CASRSSSTDTQYF.

The chain is built from TRBV9 and TRBJ2-1; 14 nucleotides line up with TRBD2. V was clipped by 7 bases and J by 2 bases; unmatched bases: 14. Germline V CDR1 and CDR2: SGDLS, YYNGEE. This CDR3 is 19 amino acids long. CDR3 sequence: CASGLPGLAGVGAYNEQFF. The CDR3 nucleotides are TGTGCCAGCGGACTTCCGGGACTAGCGGGAGTGGGCGCCTACAATGAGCAGTTCTTC.

The sample holds one count of this clone. This chain joins TRBV6-1 and TRBJ1-3; possibly TRBD1 for D (6 bases). Germline values: CDR1 MNHNS, CDR2 SASEGT. The CDR3 is 15 amino acids. Trimming removed 6 bases at V and 4 bases at J, with 16 bases between. CDR3 nucleotide sequence: TGTGCCAGCAGCCCTCGACGGGACACGGGAAACACCATATATTTT. This encodes CASSPRRDTGNTIYF.

V usage is TRBV6-5 and J usage is TRBJ2-1; no reliable D call. Trimming took off 8 bases at V and 6 bases at J, with 17 bases between the two ends. Germline V gene sequence: CDR1 MNHEY, CDR2 SVGAGI. The CDR3 sequence is 14 residues long. CDR3 residues: CASQRPTGPNEQFF. DNA for the CDR3: TGTGCCAGCCAACGACCGACGGGTCCCAATGAGCAGTTCTTC.

The gene calls are TRBV4-3 and TRBJ2-7; 12 nucleotides align to TRBD2. V was clipped by 1 base and J by 2 bases; unmatched bases: 3. Per germline, CDR1 LGHNA and CDR2 YSLEER. The CDR3 contains 16 residues. Here the CDR3 reads CASSQGSSGRAYEQYF. CDR3 bases: TGCGCCAGCAGCCAAGGGTCTAGCGGGAGGGCCTACGAGCAGTACTTC.

This rearrangement joins TRBV27 to TRBJ2-1; 14 bases are shared with TRBD2. Germline CDR1 is MNHEY and CDR2 is SMNVEV (reference sequence). CDR3 length: 18 amino acids. With V trimmed by 2 bases and J by 2 bases, 5 bases remained unmatched. This chain's CDR3 is CASSLGTSGSRTYNEQFF. CDR3 coding DNA: TGTGCCAGCAGTTTAGGGACTAGCGGGAGTAGGACCTACAATGAGCAGTTCTTC.

This chain links TRBV18 with TRBJ2-7; 10 bases match TRBD1. This CDR3 spans 13 amino acids. Germline V gene data show CDR1 as KGHSH and CDR2 as LQKENI. V lost 2 bases to trimming and J lost 6 bases; unmatched junction nucleotides: 1. CDR3 protein: CASSPRTGGEQYF. The CDR3 DNA sequence: TGTGCCAGCTCACCAAGGACAGGGGGCGAGCAGTACTTC.

This clone was seen a single time. The chain is built from TRBV2 and TRBJ2-2; tentatively, D is TRBD1 (5 bases). Trimming cost V 8 bases and J 7 bases, with 14 bases left between them. Looked up from germline, CDR1 is SNHLY and CDR2 is FYNNEI. This CDR3 is built from 13 residues. The CDR3 spells CASSGQGDGELFF. CDR3 nucleotide sequence: TGTGCCAGCTCAGGGCAAGGGGACGGGGAGCTGTTTTTT.

The chain carries TRBV6-5 and TRBJ2-5; 10 positions agree with TRBD2. The J call may be wrong; the DNA end is better matched by TRBJ2-7. This CDR3 comprises 15 residues. The V gene's germline CDR1 is MNHEY and CDR2 SVGAGI. The CDR3 nucleotides are TGTGCCAGCAGTTTAACTAGCGGGATACTCTACGAGCAGTACTTC. It yields the protein CASSLTSGILYEQYF.

V gene TRBV5-6 combines with J gene TRBJ1-3; 7 positions agree with TRBD1. The CDR3 covers 18 residues. Germline trimming cut 0 bases from V and 0 bases from J; bases unmatched to any gene: 9. Germline assignment: CDR1 SGHDT and CDR2 YYEEEE. DNA of the CDR3: TGTGCCAGCAGCTTGGAACAGGGGCCCCTCTCCTCTGGAAACACCATATATTTT. Encoded protein: CASSLEQGPLSSGNTIYF.

The chain uses TRBV19 and TRBJ2-7, with TRBD2 identical over 8 bases. V dropped 3 bases and J dropped 0; count of bases not matched to a gene: 13. The CDR3 has 18 residues. From germline, CDR1 is LNHDA and CDR2 SQIVND (reference sequence). CDR3 in DNA: TGTGCCAGTAGTATTAGGGGGAGAACTAGCGGCAACTCCTACGAGCAGTACTTC. Translation gives CASSIRGRTSGNSYEQYF.

V gene TRBV6-5 combines with J gene TRBJ1-2, with 9 positions matching TRBD1. Germline lookup yields CDR1 MNHEY and CDR2 SVGAGI. V gave up 0 bases and J gave up 3 bases; unmatched junction bases: 2. CDR3 length: 15 amino acids. The CDR3 loop is CASSYSTGGDYGYTF. The CDR3 bases are TGTGCCAGCAGTTACTCAACAGGGGGCGACTATGGCTACACCTTC.

This rearrangement joins TRBV10-3 to TRBJ2-2, with a tentative D call TRBD2 (5 bases). Trimming took 7 bases from V and 2 from J, leaving 17 bases between them. CDR3 length equals 16 residues. The germline CDR1 and CDR2 sequences are ENHRY and SYGVKD. The CDR3 reads CAITPERKSNTGELFF. The CDR3 coding sequence is TGTGCCATCACCCCAGAGCGGAAAAGTAACACCGGGGAGCTGTTTTTT.

The chain links TRBV6-5 to TRBJ1-2, with D hard to call. This CDR3 is 13 amino acids long. Germline V gene lookup returns CDR1 MNHEY and CDR2 SVGAGI. V shed 6 bases and J shed 4 bases, with 12 bases lying between them. The CDR3 nucleotides are TGTGCCAGCAGAACGAGGGTGGGCTATGGCTACACCTTC. Translation: CASRTRVGYGYTF.

The chain combines TRBV5-5 with TRBJ2-5; 7 bases are a match to TRBD1. The V gene's germline CDR1 is SGHKS and CDR2 YYEKEE (reference sequence). Unmatched junction bases numbered 9, after V lost 3 bases and J lost 4 bases. This CDR3 is 15 amino acids long. The CDR3 DNA sequence: TGTGCCAGCAGCTCCAGATTGACAGGGACAGAGACCCAGTACTTC. It codes for CASSSRLTGTETQYF.